Sequencing of this T cell receptor beta chain was carried out in a study of early T cells in non-severe SARS-CoV-2 infection. The study's findings and limits: The matching step, a VDJdb search, favored anti-spike CD8 responses and missed private and CD4 specificities.

TCRdb independently ran MiXCR on the 5' RACE reads; one entry per CDR3 protein. Here the sample spans approximately 120,000 distinct CDR3 sequences, 15% being singletons. A few counts support this clonotype. Its antigen is undetermined. The TCR originated in an adult who was a healthcare worker with PCR-confirmed SARS-CoV-2 infection or an uninfected control (not recorded which). The sequenced sample was whole blood.

The CDR3 is CASSLVRTRGSNEQFF. In DNA, the CDR3 is TGTGCCAGCAGCTTAGTCAGGACTAGGGGTTCCAATGAGCAGTTCTTC. The chain couples TRBV7-8 to TRBJ2-1; 7 bases match TRBD2. The CDR3 spans 16 residues. J was trimmed by 6 bases and V by 1 base; bases with no gene match: 9. Germline CDR1 and CDR2: SGHVS and FQNEAQ.